This record covers a single T cell receptor (beta chain). Antigen: not known. Researchers secured at least one pre-ART and at least two post-ART PBMC samples from each donor. V was cut by 2 bases and J by 10 bases, with 15 bases left in between. Germline V CDR1 and CDR2: MNHEY, SVGAGI. The CDR3 is 14 amino acids. The sample comes from a study of long-term antiretroviral therapy in people with HIV. Assay version v3.0 of immunoSEQ was used, and it was run at survey level. Roughly 35,000-50,000 T-cell genomes per sample were the sequencing target. Some clones are missing from TCRdb's copy, which holds only in-frame ones; the method was immunoSEQ multiplex PCR. Of tens of thousands of clones listed, roughly 90% are singletons. Points from the study as a whole: Repertoires in HIV (unlike those of controls) had narrower CDR3 length ranges. Data on ART adherence, viral resistance or therapy changes were unavailable.

The specimen comprised unsorted PBMCs, sampled 3.1 years after starting antiretroviral therapy. This chain uses TRBV6-5 with TRBJ2-1, with D tentatively TRBD1 (5 bases). The TCR was taken from a man in his late teens or twenties with HIV. CDR3 bases: TGTGCCAGCAGTTACGAATCCGGTCCAGGGGAGCAGTTCTTC. This gives the protein CASSYESGPGEQFF.